These T cell receptor beta chains were read from a single sample in a study of T cells in Graves' hyperthyroidism and ophthalmopathy. In TCRdb, the multiplex PCR reads were re-called with MiXCR into one record per CDR3 protein. Among approximately 570,000 distinct CDR3 sequences, about 20% were seen once, and the ten largest hold about half. The sample consisted of blood. The receptor source for this set is a man aged 35 to 55 with Graves' ophthalmopathy. CDR3s include the opening cysteine and the closing phenylalanine or tryptophan.

v_call,cdr3_aa
TRBV18,CASSEEGGYVEQYF
TRBV29-1,CSVRTDQNTEAFF
TRBV5-1,CASSEHGRSTDTQYF
TRBV10-3,CAISDWGLSYGYTF
TRBV29-1,CSVEDPGRTYEQYF
TRBV11-2,CASGYPPTGTSGGNYEQYF
TRBV29-1,CSVGAREETQYF
TRBV13,CASSSSSTVDTQYF
TRBV20-1,CSVLLHSGNTIYF
TRBV30,CAWSVGQPNEQFF